The 8 T cell receptor beta chains listed next were all sequenced from one sample in a study of T cell responses to AZD1222 COVID-19 vaccine. Profiled with immunoSEQ multiplex PCR; TCRdb holds only in-frame clones, not every one. Of more than 150,000 clones listed, roughly 92% are singletons. This specimen consisted of peripheral blood, obtained on day 0 of AZD1222 vaccination. These receptors originate from an adult in good health.

The chain employs TRBV10-1 and TRBJ1-6; 8 bases map to TRBD1. The J segment lost 5 bases and the V segment lost 8 bases, leaving 5 bases of the junction unmatched. Germline-derived CDR1 and CDR2 are WNHNN and SYGVQD (reference sequence). The CDR3 covers 14 residues. The CDR3 sequence: CASVDRGNNSPLHF. In DNA, the CDR3 is TGCGCCAGCGTTGACAGGGGTAATAATTCACCCCTCCACTTT.

The V and J genes are TRBV5-6 and TRBJ1-5; D possibly corresponds to TRBD1 (5 bases). The ends were cut back, 2 bases at V and 9 bases at J, with 9 bases in the middle. CDR3 length: 12 residues. Germline V gene sequence: CDR1 SGHDT, CDR2 YYEEEE. This chain's CDR3 is CASSFGAAPQHF. The CDR3 DNA follows: TGTGCCAGCAGCTTCGGGGCCGCGCCCCAGCATTTT.

The chain is built from TRBV29-1 and TRBJ2-7; 9 bases map to TRBD1. The CDR3 is 14 residues long. With 2 bases clipped from V and 5 bases from J, the junction kept 7 bases outside the gene matches. Per the germline V gene, CDR1 is SQVTM and CDR2 is ANQGSEA. CDR3 bases: TGCAGCGTTGAAAGGGGACAGGGATGGAACGAGCAGTACTTC. Translation gives CSVERGQGWNEQYF.

The chain combines TRBV7-2 with TRBJ1-2, with no clear D. This CDR3 has 12 residues. The V end lost 1 base, the J end lost 7 bases, and 7 bases lay between the germline ends. Germline V lookup: CDR1 SGHTA, CDR2 FQGNSA. The CDR3 here is CASSLEEGGYTF. The CDR3, as DNA: TGTGCCAGCAGCTTAGAGGAGGGTGGCTACACCTTC. Full variable domain (missing parts from reference TRBV7-2 and TRBJ1-2): GAGVSQSPSNKVTEKGKDVELRCDPISGHTALYWYRQSLGQGLEFLIYFQGNSAPDKSGLPSDRFSAERTGGSVSTLTIQRTQQEDSAVYLCASSLEEGGYTFGSGTRLTVV.

Only one count was recorded for this clone. This chain connects TRBV7-9 to TRBJ1-1; D gene unclear. Germline V CDR1 and CDR2: SEHNR, FQNEAQ (reference sequence). The CDR3 sequence is 17 residues long. The germline V and J ends were trimmed by 4 bases and 2 bases, with 20 bases remaining between them. CDR3 amino acids: CASSYPPGVRYNTEAFF. CDR3 nucleotides: TGTGCCAGCAGCTACCCCCCCGGGGTGCGGTATAACACTGAAGCTTTCTTT. Looking up the rest from reference TRBV7-9 and TRBJ1-1 gives the full variable domain: DTGVSQNPRHKITKRGQNVTFRCDPISEHNRLYWYRQTLGQGPEFLTYFQNEAQLEKSRLLSDRFSAERPKGSFSTLEIQRTEQGDSAMYLCASSYPPGVRYNTEAFFGQGTRLTVV.

The J gene is TRBJ2-1, the V gene TRBV9, with D maybe TRBD2 (6 bases). CDR3 size: 15 residues. V was trimmed by 0 bases and J by 10 bases, leaving 17 bases between them. Per the germline V gene, CDR1 is SGDLS and CDR2 is YYNGEE. The CDR3 reads CASSVDRGWGREQFF. The DNA for the CDR3 is TGTGCCAGCAGCGTAGATCGGGGATGGGGGAGGGAGCAGTTCTTC. The complete variable domain, with remaining parts taken from reference TRBV9 and TRBJ2-1, reads DSGVTQTPKHLITATGQRVTLRCSPRSGDLSVYWYQQSLDQGLQFLIQYYNGEERAKGNILERFSAQQFPDLHSELNLSSLELGDSALYFCASSVDRGWGREQFFGPGTRLTVL.

CDR3 coding DNA: TGTGCCAGTAGTACGGGACTAGCGGATAACAATGAGCAGTTCTTC. As protein: CASSTGLADNNEQFF. V usage is TRBV19 and J usage is TRBJ2-1; 11 nucleotides match TRBD2. V lost 4 bases to trimming and J lost 5 bases; unmatched junction nucleotides: 4. Germline V gene lookup returns CDR1 LNHDA and CDR2 SQIVND (reference sequence). The CDR3 runs 15 residues.

CDR3 protein: CASRETGGSYYGYTF. The CDR3 DNA is TGTGCCAGCAGGGAGACAGGGGGGAGTTACTATGGCTACACCTTC. The chain recombines TRBV27 with TRBJ1-2; 9 bases line up with TRBD1. Germline values: CDR1 MNHEY, CDR2 SMNVEV (reference sequence). CDR3 size: 15 residues. Trimming cost V 6 bases and J 3 bases; bases outside gene matches: 8.